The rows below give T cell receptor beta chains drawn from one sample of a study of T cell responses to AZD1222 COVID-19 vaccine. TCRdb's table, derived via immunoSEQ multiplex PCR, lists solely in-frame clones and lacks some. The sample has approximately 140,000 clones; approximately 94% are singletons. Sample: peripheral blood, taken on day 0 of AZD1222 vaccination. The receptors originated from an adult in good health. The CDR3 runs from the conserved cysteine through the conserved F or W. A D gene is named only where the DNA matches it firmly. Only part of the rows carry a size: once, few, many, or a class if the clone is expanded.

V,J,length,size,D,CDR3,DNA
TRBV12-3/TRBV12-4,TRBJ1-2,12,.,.,CASSLSGFGYTF,TGTGCCAGCAGTTTGTCGGGGTTTGGCTACACCTTC
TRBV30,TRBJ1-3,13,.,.,CAWSGGSGNTIYF,TGTGCCTGGAGTGGAGGGTCTGGAAACACCATATATTTT
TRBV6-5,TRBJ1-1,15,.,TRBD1,CASSPGTGMNTEAFF,TGTGCCAGCAGTCCCGGGACAGGGATGAACACTGAAGCTTTCTTT
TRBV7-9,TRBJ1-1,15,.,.,CASSSEDTLWAEAFF,TGTGCCAGCAGCTCCGAAGATACCCTGTGGGCTGAAGCTTTCTTT
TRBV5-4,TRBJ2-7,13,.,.,CASSFGLSTEQYF,TGTGCCAGCAGCTTTGGACTGTCCACCGAGCAGTACTTC
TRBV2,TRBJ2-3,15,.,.,CASSEYGVSPDTQYF,TGTGCCAGCAGTGAATATGGGGTTTCTCCAGATACGCAGTATTTT
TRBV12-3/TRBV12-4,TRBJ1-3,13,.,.,CASRTASGNTIYF,TGTGCCAGCCGGACAGCCTCTGGAAACACCATATATTTT
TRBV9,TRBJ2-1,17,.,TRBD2,CASSYRTSTLSYNEQFF,TGTGCCAGCAGCTACAGGACTAGCACCCTCTCCTACAATGAGCAGTTCTTC
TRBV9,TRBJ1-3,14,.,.,CASSVGGFGNTIYF,TGTGCCAGCAGCGTAGGAGGGTTTGGAAACACCATATATTTT
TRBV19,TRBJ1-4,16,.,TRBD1,CASSLQGTATNEKLFF,TGTGCCAGTAGCTTACAGGGGACAGCAACTAATGAAAAACTGTTTTTT
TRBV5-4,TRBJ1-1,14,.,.,CASSLRDMNTEAFF,TGTGCCAGCAGCTTAAGGGACATGAACACTGAAGCTTTCTTT
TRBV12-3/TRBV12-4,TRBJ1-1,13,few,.,CASSLGFPGQAFF,TGTGCCAGCAGTTTAGGGTTTCCGGGGCAAGCTTTCTTT
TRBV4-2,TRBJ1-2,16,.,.,CASAFPGTGMVYGYTF,TGTGCCAGTGCCTTCCCCGGGACGGGAATGGTCTATGGCTACACCTTC
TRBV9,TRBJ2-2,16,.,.,CASSVFGGLGTGELFF,TGTGCCAGCAGCGTATTCGGGGGCTTGGGCACCGGGGAGCTGTTTTTT
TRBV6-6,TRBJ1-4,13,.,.,CATTASQNEKLFF,TGTGCCACCACGGCGAGCCAAAATGAAAAACTGTTTTTT
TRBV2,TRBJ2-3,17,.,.,CASRGSGPPRDTDTQYF,TGTGCCAGCAGAGGATCGGGGCCCCCAAGAGACACAGATACGCAGTATTTT
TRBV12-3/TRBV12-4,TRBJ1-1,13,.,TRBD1,CASSLGPGGEAFF,TGTGCCAGCAGTTTAGGGCCAGGGGGTGAAGCTTTCTTT
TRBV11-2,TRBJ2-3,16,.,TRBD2,CASSLVSGGYTDTQYF,TGTGCCAGCAGCTTAGTTAGCGGGGGATACACAGATACGCAGTATTTT
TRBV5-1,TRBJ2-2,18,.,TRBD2,CASSLAIAGGHLGWELFF,TGCGCCAGCAGCTTGGCCATAGCGGGGGGCCACCTCGGTTGGGAGCTGTTTTTT
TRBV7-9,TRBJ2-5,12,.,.,CASSKSEETQYF,TGTGCCAGCAGCAAGTCGGAGGAGACCCAGTACTTC
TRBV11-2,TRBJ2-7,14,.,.,CASSGQKFPYEQYF,TGTGCCAGCAGCGGACAGAAGTTTCCCTACGAGCAGTACTTC
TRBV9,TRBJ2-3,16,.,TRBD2,CASSPSGRAFADTQYF,TGTGCCAGCAGCCCAAGCGGGAGGGCCTTTGCAGATACGCAGTATTTT
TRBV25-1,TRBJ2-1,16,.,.,CASSEYGEARYNEQFF,TGTGCCAGCAGTGAATACGGAGAAGCCCGATACAATGAGCAGTTCTTC
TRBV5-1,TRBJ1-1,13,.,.,CASSLVGRIEAFF,TGCGCCAGCAGTCTCGTGGGGCGTATCGAAGCTTTCTTT
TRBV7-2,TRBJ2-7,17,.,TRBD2,CASSPGLAGAGFYEQYF,TGTGCCAGCAGCCCCGGACTAGCGGGAGCCGGGTTCTACGAGCAGTACTTC
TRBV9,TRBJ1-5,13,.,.,CASSVTPDQPQHF,TGTGCCAGCAGCGTTACCCCCGATCAGCCCCAGCATTTT
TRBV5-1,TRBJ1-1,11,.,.,CASSLAGRAFF,TGCGCCAGCAGCTTGGCGGGACGAGCTTTCTTT
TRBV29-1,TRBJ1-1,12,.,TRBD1,CSGMTGETEAFF,TGCAGCGGGATGACAGGGGAGACTGAAGCTTTCTTT
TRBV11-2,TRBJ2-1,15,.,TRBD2,CASSPLAGARNEQFF,TGTGCCAGCAGCCCTCTGGCGGGAGCTCGCAATGAGCAGTTCTTC
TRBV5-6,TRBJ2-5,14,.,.,CASSLASVAQTQYF,TGTGCCAGCAGCTTGGCATCGGTAGCCCAGACCCAGTACTTC
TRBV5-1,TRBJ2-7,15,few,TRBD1,CASSLAGQGAREQYF,TGCGCCAGCAGCTTGGCCGGGCAGGGGGCGCGAGAGCAGTACTTC
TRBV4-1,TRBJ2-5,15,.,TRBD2,CASSQDAGAGETQYF,TGCGCCAGCAGCCAAGATGCGGGAGCTGGGGAGACCCAGTACTTC
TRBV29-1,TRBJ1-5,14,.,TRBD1,CSVAERGRNQPQHF,TGCAGCGTTGCCGAGAGGGGGCGAAATCAGCCCCAGCATTTT
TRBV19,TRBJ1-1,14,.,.,CASSIVAGVTEAFF,TGTGCCAGTAGTATTGTGGCGGGGGTCACTGAAGCTTTCTTT
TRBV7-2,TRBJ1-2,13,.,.,CASSPAVVYGYTF,TGTGCCAGCAGCCCAGCGGTGGTCTATGGCTACACCTTC
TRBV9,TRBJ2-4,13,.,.,CASSQVGVGIQYF,TGTGCCAGCAGCCAGGTTGGGGTTGGTATTCAGTACTTC
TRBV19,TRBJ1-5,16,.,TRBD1,CASSNLYGQGNQPQHF,TGTGCCAGTAGTAATCTCTATGGACAGGGAAATCAGCCCCAGCATTTT
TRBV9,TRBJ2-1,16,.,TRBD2,CASSVALGVGRNEQFF,TGTGCCAGCAGCGTAGCTCTCGGGGTCGGGAGGAATGAGCAGTTCTTC
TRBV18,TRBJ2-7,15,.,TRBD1,CASSPLEGASHEQYF,TGTGCCAGCTCACCCCTTGAGGGGGCTTCCCACGAGCAGTACTTC
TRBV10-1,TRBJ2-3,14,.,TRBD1,CASADRVPTDTQYF,TGCGCCAGCGCAGACAGGGTGCCCACAGATACGCAGTATTTT
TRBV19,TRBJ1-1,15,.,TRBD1,CATERDSHGGTEAFF,TGTGCCACCGAACGGGACAGCCATGGCGGCACTGAAGCTTTCTTT